This T cell receptor beta chain originates from a study of CD8+CD57+ T cells in acquired aplastic anemia. Researchers used genomic DNA as the template to profile TCR beta VDJ and CDR3. TCRdb processed the reads anew with MiXCR; each CDR3 protein has one entry. The table shows approximately 180,000 distinct CDR3 sequences, with roughly three fifths occurring only once. The authors sequenced patients whose flow cytometry had shown CD8+CD57+ cell expansion. This CDR3 spans 10 amino acids. V was trimmed by 10 bases and J by 6 bases, leaving 9 bases between them. Germline assignment: CDR1 LNHDA and CDR2 SQIVND (reference sequence).

The receptor was isolated from a human donor with aplastic anemia. The sequenced sample was sorted CD4+, CD8+, or CD8+CD57+ T cells (not recorded which) from PBMCs. The gene calls are TRBV19 and TRBJ1-1, with D possibly being TRBD1 (5 bases). The CDR3 loop is CATVGAEAFF. CDR3 nucleotide sequence: TGTGCCACCGTGGGGGCTGAAGCTTTCTTT.